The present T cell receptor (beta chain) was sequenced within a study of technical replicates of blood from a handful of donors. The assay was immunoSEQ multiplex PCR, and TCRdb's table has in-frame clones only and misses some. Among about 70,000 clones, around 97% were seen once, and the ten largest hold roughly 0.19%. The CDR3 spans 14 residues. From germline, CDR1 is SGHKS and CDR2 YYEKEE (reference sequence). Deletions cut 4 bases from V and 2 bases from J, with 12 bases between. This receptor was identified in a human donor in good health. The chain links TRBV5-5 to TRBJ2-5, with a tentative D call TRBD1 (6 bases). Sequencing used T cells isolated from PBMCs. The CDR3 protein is CASSILTGQETQYF. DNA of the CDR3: TGTGCCAGCAGCATACTAACAGGGCAAGAGACCCAGTACTTC.